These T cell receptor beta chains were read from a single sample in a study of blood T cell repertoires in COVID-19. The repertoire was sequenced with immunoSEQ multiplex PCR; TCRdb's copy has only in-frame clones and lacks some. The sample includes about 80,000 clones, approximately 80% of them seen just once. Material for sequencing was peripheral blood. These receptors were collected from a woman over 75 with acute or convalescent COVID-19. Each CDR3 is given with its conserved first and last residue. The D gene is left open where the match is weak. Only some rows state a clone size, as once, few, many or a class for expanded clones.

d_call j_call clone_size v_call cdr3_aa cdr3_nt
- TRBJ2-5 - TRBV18 CASSPPEARETQYF TGTGCCAGCTCACCACCGGAGGCCCGAGAGACCCAGTACTTC
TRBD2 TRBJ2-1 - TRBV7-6 CASSFRSGAYNEQFF TGTGCCAGCAGCTTTCGTAGCGGGGCCTACAATGAGCAGTTCTTC
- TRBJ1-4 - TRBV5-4 CASSSGGLNEKLFF TGTGCCAGCAGCTCTGGCGGGCTTAATGAAAAACTGTTTTTT
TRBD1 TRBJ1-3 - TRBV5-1 CASSLEGGGGNTIYF TGCGCCAGCAGCTTGGAAGGAGGGGGCGGAAACACCATATATTTT
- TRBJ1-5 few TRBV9 CASSGQGISNQPQHF TGTGCCAGCAGCGGTCAGGGGATCAGCAATCAGCCCCAGCATTTT
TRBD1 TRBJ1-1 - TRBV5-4 CASSFRDREVGEAFF TGTGCCAGCAGCTTTAGGGACAGGGAAGTCGGTGAAGCTTTCTTT
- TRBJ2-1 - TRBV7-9 CASSFQQGLYNEQFF TGTGCCAGCAGTTTCCAACAGGGCCTCTACAATGAGCAGTTCTTC
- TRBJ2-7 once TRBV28 CASSLAPGAIVYEQYF TGTGCCAGCAGTTTAGCCCCAGGGGCTATCGTCTACGAGCAGTACTTC
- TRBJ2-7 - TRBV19 CASTSGVPHEQYF TGTGCCAGTACTTCAGGGGTCCCCCACGAGCAGTACTTC
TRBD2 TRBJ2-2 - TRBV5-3 CARSGLGLAGGRGTGELFF TGTGCCAGAAGCGGCCTGGGACTAGCGGGGGGGCGTGGCACCGGGGAGCTGTTTTTT
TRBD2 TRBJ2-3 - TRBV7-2 CASSLWGTTSTDTQYF TGTGCCAGCAGCTTATGGGGGACTACTAGCACAGATACGCAGTATTTT
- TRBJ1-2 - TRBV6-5 CASSYSTGSGYTF TGTGCCAGCAGTTACTCGACAGGATCTGGCTACACCTTC
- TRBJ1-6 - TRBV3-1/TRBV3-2 CASSQLGLSSYNSPLHF TGTGCCAGCAGCCAACTGGGGCTCAGCTCCTATAATTCACCCCTCCACTTT
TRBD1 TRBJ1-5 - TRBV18 CASSRQGANQPQHF TGTGCCAGCTCACGGCAGGGGGCTAATCAGCCCCAGCATTTT
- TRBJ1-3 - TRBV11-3 CASSLRGAGSSGNTIYF TGTGCCAGCAGCCTTAGAGGGGCGGGAAGCTCTGGAAACACCATATATTTT
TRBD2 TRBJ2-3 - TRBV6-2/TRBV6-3 CASSRTGGPYTQYF TGTGCCAGCAGTAGGACGGGGGGGCCGTATACGCAGTATTTT
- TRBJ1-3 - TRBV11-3 CASSLVGGLLSGNTIYF TGTGCCAGCAGCTTAGTAGGAGGACTACTCTCTGGAAACACCATATATTTT
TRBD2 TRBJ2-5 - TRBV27 CASSFGQTSAQTQYF TGTGCCAGCAGTTTCGGACAGACTAGCGCGCAGACCCAGTACTTC
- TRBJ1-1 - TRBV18 CASSPPLTIMNTEAFF TGTGCCAGCTCACCCCCGCTGACAATAATGAACACTGAAGCTTTCTTT
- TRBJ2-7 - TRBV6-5 CASRLKINEQYF TGTGCCAGCAGACTCAAGATTAACGAGCAGTACTTC
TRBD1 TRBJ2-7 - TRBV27 CASSPGQPPSEQYF TGTGCCAGCAGTCCGGGACAGCCGCCCTCCGAGCAGTACTTC
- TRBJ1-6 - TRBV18 CASSPSSSYNSPLHF TGTGCCAGCTCACCATCGAGCTCCTATAATTCACCCCTCCACTTT
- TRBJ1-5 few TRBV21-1 CASKNTGESSNQPQHF TGTGCCAGCAAAAATACAGGGGAAAGTAGCAATCAGCCCCAGCATTTT
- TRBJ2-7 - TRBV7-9 CASSLTQRAIYEQYF TGTGCCAGCAGCTTGACCCAGCGGGCTATATACGAGCAGTACTTC
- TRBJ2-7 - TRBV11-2 CASSHQAGTKYF TGTGCCAGCAGCCACCAGGCAGGCACGAAGTACTTC
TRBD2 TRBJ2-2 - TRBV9 CASSARGGRTGELFF TGTGCCAGCAGCGCCCGGGGGGGCCGAACCGGGGAGCTGTTTTTT
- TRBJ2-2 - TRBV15 CATSRELTGLTGELFF TGTGCCACCAGCAGAGAGCTTACAGGGTTGACCGGGGAGCTGTTTTTT